The present T cell receptor (beta chain) was sequenced within a study of OX40 agonist ivuxolimab in advanced cancers. The overall study: Patients were treated with ivuxolimab, an agonistic anti-OX40 (CD134) antibody. A partial response was reached by three patients: one with hepatocellular carcinoma and two with cutaneous melanoma. Patients were dosed intravenously with ivuxolimab at 0.01 to 10 mg/kg every 2 weeks. The dose-escalation group included hepatocellular carcinoma, melanoma, renal cell carcinoma and head and neck cancer.

This CDR3 has 14 residues. V was clipped by 8 bases and J by 0 bases; unmatched bases: 3. The germline V gene encodes CDR1 SNHLY and CDR2 FYNNEI. The assay was immunoSEQ multiplex PCR, and TCRdb's table has in-frame clones only and misses some. The sample has some 54,000 clones, about 80% seen once. V is TRBV2 and J is TRBJ1-5; 8 nucleotides align to TRBD1. Sample: CD4+ or CD8+ T cells sorted from blood, taken in a trial of the OX40 agonist ivuxolimab. This receptor was obtained from an adult with an advanced solid tumor such as melanoma, head and neck, liver or kidney cancer. CDR3 loop: CASHGTGSNQPQHF. CDR3 sequence (DNA): TGTGCCAGCCACGGGACAGGTAGCAATCAGCCCCAGCATTTT.